These T cell receptor beta chains were read from a single sample in a study of blood T cell repertoires in COVID-19. The data were produced by immunoSEQ multiplex PCR, yet TCRdb's version contains in-frame clones alone and is incomplete. The sample lists around 250,000 clones; around 86% were seen once. The sequenced material came from peripheral blood. These receptors were taken from a man in his thirties or forties who had recovered from COVID-19. Each CDR3 is given with its conserved first and last residue. D genes are given only for firm matches. Clone size is given for some rows only: seen once, a few or many times, or a class if the clone is expanded.

V gene	clone size	J gene	D gene	CDR3 protein	CDR3 DNA
TRBV5-6	.	TRBJ2-5	TRBD1	CASSYGQAGEETQYF	TGTGCCAGCAGCTATGGACAGGCAGGCGAAGAGACCCAGTACTTC
TRBV3-1/TRBV3-2	.	TRBJ2-3	TRBD2	CASSQETSGALTDTQYF	TGTGCCAGCAGCCAAGAGACTAGCGGGGCCCTCACAGATACGCAGTATTTT
TRBV11-1	.	TRBJ1-1	TRBD1	CASSYGTGGLNTEAFF	TGTGCCAGCAGCTACGGTACAGGGGGACTGAACACTGAAGCTTTCTTT
TRBV12-3/TRBV12-4	.	TRBJ2-7	.	CASSWADPYEQYF	TGTGCCAGCAGTTGGGCAGATCCCTACGAGCAGTACTTC
TRBV21-1	.	TRBJ1-6	.	CASSFGQGEGSPLHF	TGTGCCAGCAGCTTTGGACAGGGGGAGGGTTCACCCCTCCACTTT
TRBV5-4	.	TRBJ2-3	TRBD2	CASSLRGTSGANTQYF	TGTGCCAGCAGCTTGAGGGGGACTAGCGGGGCGAATACGCAGTATTTT
TRBV14	once	TRBJ2-2	.	CASSRATGRTTGELFF	TGTGCCAGCAGCCGGGCCACAGGTAGAACTACCGGGGAGCTGTTTTTT
TRBV10-3	.	TRBJ2-2	TRBD1	CAISDRESGELFF	TGTGCCATCAGCGACAGGGAGTCCGGGGAGCTGTTTTTT
TRBV10-1	.	TRBJ2-3	.	CASSEGLAGGSDTQYF	TGCGCCAGCAGTGAGGGTCTAGCTGGAGGGTCAGATACGCAGTATTTT
TRBV18	.	TRBJ2-3	TRBD2	CASSPVAGESTDTQYF	TGTGCCAGCTCACCCGTAGCGGGGGAGAGCACAGATACGCAGTATTTT
TRBV6-6	.	TRBJ1-1	.	CASRGQMNTEAFF	TGTGCCAGCAGAGGACAGATGAACACTGAAGCTTTCTTT
TRBV5-1	.	TRBJ1-1	TRBD1	CASSLPTGEVKKNTEAFF	TGCGCCAGCAGCCTCCCAACAGGGGAAGTGAAAAAAAACACTGAAGCTTTCTTT
TRBV11-2	.	TRBJ2-3	.	CASSPRTEEISADTQYF	TGTGCCAGCAGCCCACGGACAGAAGAGATCTCGGCAGATACGCAGTATTTT
TRBV2	few	TRBJ2-7	.	CASIRTASSYEQYF	TGTGCCAGCATCCGGACAGCAAGCTCCTACGAGCAGTACTTC
TRBV2	once	TRBJ1-5	TRBD1	CASSPDRAGNQPQHF	TGTGCCAGCAGCCCCGACAGGGCGGGCAATCAGCCCCAGCATTTT
TRBV18	.	TRBJ1-5	TRBD1	CASSGTGRSMGNQPQHF	TGTGCCAGCTCAGGGACAGGGAGGTCTATGGGAAATCAGCCCCAGCATTTT
TRBV11-2	once	TRBJ2-7	TRBD2	CASSLSQTSGGYEQYF	TGTGCCAGCAGCTTAAGTCAGACTAGCGGGGGGTACGAGCAGTACTTC
TRBV7-9	.	TRBJ1-5	.	CASSTFQEPQHF	TGTGCCAGCAGCACCTTCCAGGAGCCCCAGCATTTT
TRBV6-5	.	TRBJ2-3	TRBD2	CASRPQRGGTDTQYF	TGTGCCAGCAGGCCTCAGCGGGGGGGCACAGATACGCAGTATTTT
TRBV4-1	.	TRBJ1-4	.	CASSQSIAEKLFF	TGCGCCAGCAGCCAGTCCATAGCCGAAAAACTGTTTTTT
TRBV27	few	TRBJ1-2	TRBD1	CASSLIGRYPGTGEDGYTF	TGTGCCAGCAGTTTAATCGGGCGATACCCGGGGACAGGGGAGGATGGCTACACCTTC
TRBV3-1/TRBV3-2	.	TRBJ1-1	.	CVSSQDRSNTEAFF	TGTGTCAGCAGCCAAGATCGGTCGAACACTGAAGCTTTCTTT
TRBV4-2	few	TRBJ1-5	.	CASSQVGQPQHF	TGTGCCAGCAGCCAAGTCGGTCAGCCCCAGCATTTT
TRBV5-6	.	TRBJ1-2	TRBD1	CASSQIDGTGVSGYTF	TGTGCCAGCAGCCAAATAGACGGGACAGGGGTTAGTGGCTACACCTTC
TRBV3-1/TRBV3-2	many	TRBJ1-2	.	CASSQRERRHGYTF	TGTGCCAGCAGCCAGCGAGAGAGGCGGCATGGCTACACCTTC
TRBV4-2	.	TRBJ1-2	.	CASSQEAGSNYGYTF	TGTGCCAGCAGCCAAGAGGCGGGTTCTAACTATGGCTACACCTTC
TRBV12-5	once	TRBJ1-2	.	CASAQDNNYGYTF	TGTGCTAGTGCCCAGGACAATAACTATGGCTACACCTTC
TRBV2	.	TRBJ1-6	.	CASGLGNSPLHF	TGTGCCAGCGGACTGGGAAATTCACCCCTCCACTTT
TRBV6-2/TRBV6-3	.	TRBJ1-3	.	CASSPLILTESSGNTIYF	TGTGCCAGCAGTCCCCTCATACTCACCGAGAGCTCTGGAAACACCATATATTTT
TRBV7-8	few	TRBJ1-2	.	CASSSPAGYYGYTF	TGTGCCAGCAGCTCGCCGGCGGGGTACTATGGCTACACCTTC
TRBV29-1	once	TRBJ1-2	.	CSVGANYGYTF	TGCAGCGTCGGAGCTAACTATGGCTACACCTTC
TRBV2	once	TRBJ1-2	.	CGSRGAGNYGYTF	TGTGGCAGCCGGGGGGCGGGCAACTATGGCTACACCTTC
TRBV5-1	few	TRBJ1-5	.	CASSPDPGSNQPQHF	TGCGCCAGCAGCCCGGATCCGGGGAGCAATCAGCCCCAGCATTTT
TRBV3-1/TRBV3-2	.	TRBJ2-5	.	CASSQGVAGAQETQYF	TGTGCCAGCAGCCAGGGGGTGGCGGGGGCCCAAGAGACCCAGTACTTC
TRBV6-5	.	TRBJ1-2	.	CASSYDGWIGYTF	TGTGCCAGCAGTTACGACGGGTGGATTGGCTACACCTTC
TRBV6-1	.	TRBJ1-4	.	CASSGAQVFNEKLFF	TGTGCCAGCAGTGGAGCACAGGTATTTAATGAAAAACTGTTTTTT
TRBV6-6	few	TRBJ1-2	.	CASSPLGSGVLGYTF	TGTGCCAGCAGCCCCCTCGGGAGCGGCGTACTTGGCTACACCTTC
TRBV28	.	TRBJ1-2	.	CASSGGYGGPYTF	TGTGCCAGCAGTGGGGGGTATGGAGGACCTTATACCTTC
TRBV5-4	.	TRBJ1-5	.	CASSLGGGNQPQHF	TGTGCCAGCAGCTTGGGCGGGGGCAATCAGCCCCAGCATTTT
TRBV2	.	TRBJ1-2	.	CASSPRAGAVTF	TGTGCCAGCAGCCCACGCGCGGGGGCTGTCACCTTC
TRBV15	.	TRBJ2-2	TRBD1	CATSLGQGDTGELFF	TGTGCCACCAGCTTAGGACAGGGAGACACCGGGGAGCTGTTTTTT
TRBV10-3	.	TRBJ1-1	TRBD1	CAISSGTGAEAFF	TGTGCCATCAGCTCAGGGACAGGGGCCGAAGCTTTCTTT
TRBV6-5	.	TRBJ2-7	.	CASSYLQGSAEQYF	TGTGCCAGCAGTTACTTACAGGGAAGCGCCGAGCAGTACTTC
TRBV18	.	TRBJ1-3	.	CASYPGPRGSGNTIYF	TGTGCCAGCTACCCAGGTCCCAGGGGCTCTGGAAACACCATATATTTT
TRBV5-1	.	TRBJ1-4	.	CASSIGGINNEKLFF	TGCGCCAGCAGCATTGGGGGGATTAATAATGAAAAACTGTTTTTT
TRBV14	once	TRBJ1-2	.	CASSQSRRDYGYTF	TGTGCCAGCAGCCAAAGTAGGAGGGACTATGGCTACACCTTC
TRBV7-2	.	TRBJ1-2	.	CASSLGKRGNYGYTF	TGTGCCAGCAGCTTAGGGAAAAGGGGGAACTATGGCTACACCTTC
TRBV11-2	few	TRBJ1-4	.	CASSKGTSPTNEKLFF	TGTGCCAGCAGCAAAGGGACATCGCCAACTAATGAAAAACTGTTTTTT